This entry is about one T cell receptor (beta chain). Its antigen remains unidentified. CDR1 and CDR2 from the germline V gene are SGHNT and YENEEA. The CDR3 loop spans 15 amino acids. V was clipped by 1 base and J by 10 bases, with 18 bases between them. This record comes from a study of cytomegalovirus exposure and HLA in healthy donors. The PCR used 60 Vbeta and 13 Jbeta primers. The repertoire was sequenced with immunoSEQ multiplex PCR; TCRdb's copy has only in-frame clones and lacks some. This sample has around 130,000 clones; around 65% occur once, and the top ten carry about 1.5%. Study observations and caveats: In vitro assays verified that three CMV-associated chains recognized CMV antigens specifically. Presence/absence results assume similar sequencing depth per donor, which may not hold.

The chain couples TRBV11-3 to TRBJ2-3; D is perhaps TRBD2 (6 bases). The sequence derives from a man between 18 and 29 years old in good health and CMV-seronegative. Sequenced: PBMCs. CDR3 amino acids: CASSLGGGVDLPQYF. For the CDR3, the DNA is TGTGCCAGCAGCTTAGGGGGAGGAGTCGATTTGCCGCAGTATTTT.